Listed below are T cell receptor beta chains from one sample, sequenced in a study of response to subunit inactivated influenza vaccine. One entry per CDR3 protein results from TCRdb running MiXCR on the RT-PCR reads. The data show some 300,000 distinct CDR3 sequences, with about 20% seen just once and about a tenth held by the top ten. The sample was PBMCs from blood, taken 21 months after vaccination. These receptors all stem from a man aged 50 to 69 who received an inactivated influenza vaccine. CDR3s include the opening cysteine and the closing phenylalanine or tryptophan. A D gene is named only where the DNA matches it firmly. Clone size appears in some rows only: once, few, many, or a class for an expanded clone.

cdr3_aa: CSVEDLPDGTGRYQPQHF; cdr3_nt: TGCAGCGTTGAAGATCTCCCAGACGGCACGGGGCGATATCAGCCCCAGCATTTT; d_call: .; clone_size: .; v_call: TRBV29-1; j_call: TRBJ1-5
cdr3_aa: CASSYSWGGAYGYTF; cdr3_nt: TGTGCCAGCAGTTACTCGTGGGGGGGAGCCTATGGCTACACCTTC; d_call: .; clone_size: .; v_call: TRBV6-5; j_call: TRBJ1-2
cdr3_aa: CSARDSGAPYEQYF; cdr3_nt: TGCAGTGCTAGAGATTCTGGAGCCCCCTACGAGCAGTACTTC; d_call: .; clone_size: .; v_call: TRBV20-1; j_call: TRBJ2-7
cdr3_aa: CATSSPPDSYQPQHF; cdr3_nt: TGTGCCACCAGCAGCCCTCCGGACAGCTATCAGCCCCAGCATTTT; d_call: .; clone_size: few; v_call: TRBV15; j_call: TRBJ1-5
cdr3_aa: CASGSRTRRTEAFF; cdr3_nt: TGTGCCAGCGGATCCCGGACACGAAGAACTGAAGCTTTCTTT; d_call: .; clone_size: .; v_call: TRBV12-3/TRBV12-4; j_call: TRBJ1-1
cdr3_aa: CASSLRTGVFPYNEQFF; cdr3_nt: TGTGCCAGCAGTCTACGGACAGGGGTGTTCCCCTACAATGAGCAGTTCTTC; d_call: TRBD1; clone_size: .; v_call: TRBV28; j_call: TRBJ2-1
cdr3_aa: CSGTPFNTEAFF; cdr3_nt: TGCAGCGGAACTCCTTTTAACACTGAAGCTTTCTTT; d_call: .; clone_size: few; v_call: TRBV29-1; j_call: TRBJ1-1
cdr3_aa: CASIQGLNNQPQHF; cdr3_nt: TGTGCCAGCATACAGGGGCTTAACAATCAGCCCCAGCATTTT; d_call: TRBD1; clone_size: .; v_call: TRBV14; j_call: TRBJ1-5
cdr3_aa: CASSPAGTLNQPQHF; cdr3_nt: TGTGCCAGCTCACCGGCGGGTACACTCAATCAGCCCCAGCATTTT; d_call: .; clone_size: few; v_call: TRBV18; j_call: TRBJ1-5
cdr3_aa: CASSVESQTSEAFF; cdr3_nt: TGTGCCAGCAGCGTAGAGTCCCAGACGTCTGAAGCTTTCTTT; d_call: .; clone_size: few; v_call: TRBV9; j_call: TRBJ1-1
cdr3_aa: CASSYSWGPGELFF; cdr3_nt: TGTGCCAGCAGTTACTCGTGGGGCCCCGGGGAGCTGTTTTTT; d_call: .; clone_size: .; v_call: TRBV6-5; j_call: TRBJ2-2
cdr3_aa: CASSYPTGDRPNTEAFF; cdr3_nt: TGTGCCAGCAGCTACCCCACGGGGGACAGGCCGAACACTGAAGCTTTCTTT; d_call: TRBD1; clone_size: few; v_call: TRBV6-2/TRBV6-3; j_call: TRBJ1-1
cdr3_aa: CAISESAGGNTGELFF; cdr3_nt: TGTGCCATCAGTGAGTCAGCTGGGGGAAACACCGGGGAGCTGTTTTTT; d_call: .; clone_size: .; v_call: TRBV10-3; j_call: TRBJ2-2
cdr3_aa: CASKGQVLYGYTF; cdr3_nt: TGTGCCAGCAAGGGGCAGGTTCTGTATGGCTACACCTTC; d_call: .; clone_size: few; v_call: TRBV6-1; j_call: TRBJ1-2
cdr3_aa: CASSSRGSTDTQYF; cdr3_nt: TGTGCCAGCAGTTCTAGGGGGAGCACAGATACGCAGTATTTT; d_call: .; clone_size: many; v_call: TRBV6-5; j_call: TRBJ2-3
cdr3_aa: CSAHHTDTQYF; cdr3_nt: TGCAGTGCTCATCACACAGATACGCAGTATTTT; d_call: .; clone_size: few; v_call: TRBV20-1; j_call: TRBJ2-3
cdr3_aa: CASSQDRQMGEKLFF; cdr3_nt: TGCGCCAGCAGCCAAGACCGGCAGATGGGGGAAAAACTGTTTTTT; d_call: .; clone_size: .; v_call: TRBV4-1; j_call: TRBJ1-4
cdr3_aa: CASSLQGTGRETQYF; cdr3_nt: TGTGCCAGCAGCCTTCAAGGGACCGGGAGGGAGACCCAGTACTTC; d_call: TRBD2; clone_size: few; v_call: TRBV7-2; j_call: TRBJ2-5
cdr3_aa: CASSSRQGAGEKLFF; cdr3_nt: TGTGCCAGCAGCTCACGACAGGGGGCCGGTGAAAAACTGTTTTTT; d_call: TRBD1; clone_size: few; v_call: TRBV9; j_call: TRBJ1-4